This entry lists 18 T cell receptor beta chains sequenced from one sample in a study of sequential checkpoint blockade in melanoma. Clones were sequenced by immunoSEQ multiplex PCR, and TCRdb holds only the in-frame ones, with some missing. This sample has some 4,100 clones; less than 30% occur once, and the top ten carry less than 15%. The treatment is: randomized to nivolumab then ipilimumab (arm A) or the reverse (arm B). This specimen was tumor tissue (inferred from file names), taken from a patient given nivolumab and ipilimumab in sequence. The receptors stem from a human donor with melanoma.

Judged by abundance, this clone is large. The chain links TRBV11-3 to TRBJ2-2; TRBD2 matches 9 bases. From germline, CDR1 is SGHNT and CDR2 YENEEA. Germline trimming cut 3 bases from V and 5 bases from J; bases unmatched to any gene: 4. The CDR3 runs 15 residues. The CDR3 DNA is TGTGCCAGCAGCTTGGCGGGGGGGCCGACCGGGGAGCTGTTTTTT. This encodes CASSLAGGPTGELFF.

This clone is categorized as medium-sized. The chain recombines TRBV6-8 with TRBJ1-6; TRBD1 is a possible D gene (6 bases). Germline V gene lookup returns CDR1 MNHGY and CDR2 SAAAGT. V lost 5 bases and J lost 7, with 12 bases in between. The CDR3 contains 14 residues. In DNA form, the CDR3 reads TGTGCCAGCAGTCCTTGGACAGAAAATTCACCCCTCCACTTT. This gives the protein CASSPWTENSPLHF.

This clone was detected a few times. V and J are TRBV23-1 and TRBJ1-4, with 7 bases lining up with TRBD1. TRBV23-1 carries the ORF label, with uncertain function. The CDR3 is made up of 15 amino acids. V lost 2 bases, J lost 8 bases, and 8 bases stayed unmatched. The CDR3 nucleotides are TGCGCCAGCAGTCAAACCGGGACAGTTAAGGAAAAACTGTTTTTT. Amino acid sequence: CASSQTGTVKEKLFF.

The genes are TRBV15 and TRBJ1-5; D not resolved. This CDR3 region has 18 residues. Germline V CDR1 and CDR2: LNHNV, YYDKDF (reference sequence). Trimming shortened V by 2 bases and J by 6 bases, and 23 bases separated the two germline ends. As DNA, the CDR3 is TGTGCCACCAGCAGATCCATCCGTACGACGGGGAACAGTCAGCCCCAGCATTTT. It translates to CATSRSIRTTGNSQPQHF.

This clone was observed a handful of times. The gene calls are TRBV6-8 and TRBJ2-6; D not resolved. The ends were cut back, 5 bases at V and 0 bases at J, with 2 bases in the middle. Germline loops: CDR1 MNHGY, CDR2 SAAAGT. This CDR3 spans 13 amino acids. Here the CDR3 DNA reads TGTGCCAGCAGTCGCTCTGGGGCCAACGTCCTGACTTTC. It is translated as CASSRSGANVLTF.

This clone was seen a few times. The rearrangement uses TRBV6-8 and TRBJ1-5; the match to TRBD1 covers 7 bases. This CDR3 is built from 19 residues. Looked up from germline, CDR1 is MNHGY and CDR2 is SAAAGT. Unmatched junction bases numbered 15, after V lost 2 bases and J lost 2 bases. CDR3 sequence (DNA): TGTGCCAGCAGTTACAGGGGGACAGCCTCGTCGGTCGGCAATCAGCCCCAGCATTTT. It is translated as CASSYRGTASSVGNQPQHF.

This clone has more than one count but fewer than ten. The gene calls are TRBV19 and TRBJ1-1, with a weak D call TRBD1 (6 bases). CDR1 and CDR2 from the germline V gene are LNHDA and SQIVND (reference sequence). The CDR3 length is 13 residues. The V end lost 5 bases, the J end lost 6 bases, and 13 bases lay between the germline ends. CDR3 nucleotides: TGTGCCAGTAGTCTCAGGGGATTGGCTGAAGCTTTCTTT. Encoded protein: CASSLRGLAEAFF.

The gene calls are TRBV6-8 and TRBJ1-1; no clear D gene. The V end was cut by 5 bases, the J end by 0 bases, with 7 bases between. Germline V gives CDR1 MNHGY, CDR2 SAAAGT. This CDR3 region has 13 residues. Here the CDR3 DNA reads TGTGCCAGCAGTCGATCATTGAACACTGAAGCTTTCTTT. Protein: CASSRSLNTEAFF.

This clone has more than one count but fewer than ten. The chain combines TRBV28 with TRBJ2-1; 12 bases line up with TRBD2. The CDR3 has 14 amino acids. CDR1 is MDHEN, CDR2 SYDVKM, per germline. The junction had 6 bases not matched to a gene; V was cut back by 6 bases and J by 9 bases. CDR3 nucleotide sequence: TGTGCCAGCAGCGCCCTAGCGGGGGGGGGTGAGCAGTTCTTC. It translates to CASSALAGGGEQFF.

Judged by abundance, this clone is medium-sized. V usage is TRBV11-3 and J usage is TRBJ1-1; D call uncertain. V gave up 3 bases and J gave up 3 bases, with 11 bases separating them. CDR3 length: 14 residues. From germline, CDR1 is SGHNT and CDR2 YENEEA. CDR3: CASSFGERDTEAFF. CDR3 coding DNA: TGTGCCAGCAGCTTCGGGGAGAGGGACACTGAAGCTTTCTTT.

The genes are TRBV15 and TRBJ2-1; 7 bases map to TRBD2. Germline V lookup: CDR1 LNHNV, CDR2 YYDKDF (reference sequence). With V trimmed by 3 bases and J by 6 bases, 5 bases remained unmatched. The CDR3 loop spans 14 amino acids. For the CDR3, the DNA is TGTGCCACCAGCAGCGGACTAGGACGCAATGAGCAGTTCTTC. This codes for CATSSGLGRNEQFF.

This clone is termed medium-sized. The chain recombines TRBV9 with TRBJ2-1; no clear D gene. Germline CDR1 reads SGDLS; CDR2 reads YYNGEE. There are 15 residues in the CDR3. V was shortened by 0 bases and J by 2 bases, with 9 bases between the two germline ends. As DNA, the CDR3 is TGTGCCAGCAGCGTAGCACCCATTCCCTACAATGAGCAGTTCTTC. Translation gives CASSVAPIPYNEQFF.

This clone was recorded a few times. The chain uses TRBV18 and TRBJ2-1, with D uncertain. Deletions cut 3 bases from V and 0 bases from J, with 15 bases between. This CDR3 region has 17 residues. Germline loops: CDR1 KGHSH, CDR2 LQKENI. In DNA, the CDR3 is TGTGCCAGCTCACCGCCTGGCAGCGCGAGCTCCTACAATGAGCAGTTCTTC. Translated, it gives CASSPPGSASSYNEQFF.

The chain uses TRBV14 and TRBJ2-7; D is undetermined. The CDR3 contains 12 residues. Germline loops: CDR1 SGHDN, CDR2 FVKESK. The V end was cut by 1 base, the J end by 2 bases, with 3 bases between. CDR3 coding DNA: TGTGCCAGCAGCCAAGGCGCCTACGAGCAGTACTTC. As protein: CASSQGAYEQYF. Together with reference TRBV14 and TRBJ2-7, the CDR3 gives the full variable domain: EAGVTQFPSHSVIEKGQTVTLRCDPISGHDNLYWYRRVMGKEIKFLLHFVKESKQDESGMPNNRFLAERTGGTYSTLKVQPAELEDSGVYFCASSQGAYEQYFGPGTRLTVT.

This sequence joins TRBV19 and TRBJ2-1; D unclear. Germline-derived CDR1 and CDR2 are LNHDA and SQIVND (reference sequence). This CDR3 comprises 14 residues. V lost 0 bases, J lost 5 bases, and 8 bases lay in between. CDR3 amino acids: CASSIDFTDNEQFF. In DNA, the CDR3 is TGTGCCAGTAGTATAGATTTCACGGACAATGAGCAGTTCTTC.

This clone was seen just once. The chain employs TRBV18 and TRBJ2-7; possibly TRBD1 or TRBD2 for D (5 bases each). Germline V CDR1 and CDR2: KGHSH, LQKENI. The CDR3 covers 14 residues. V was clipped by 3 bases and J by 5 bases, with 14 bases between them. The CDR3 DNA reads as TGTGCCAGCTCACCGACATCGAGGGACCACGAGCAGTACTTC. Encoded protein: CASSPTSRDHEQYF.

Judged by abundance, this clone is medium-sized. The chain carries TRBV11-3 and TRBJ2-2; TRBD1 is a possible D gene (5 bases). Germline V lookup: CDR1 SGHNT, CDR2 YENEEA. V lost 3 bases and J lost 3, with 8 bases in between. The CDR3 totals 14 residues. The CDR3 here is CASSLRQYTGELFF. The CDR3 region has the DNA TGTGCCAGCAGCTTGAGACAGTACACCGGGGAGCTGTTTTTT.

The chain combines TRBV19 with TRBJ2-3; 9 bases agree with TRBD1. V gave up 10 bases and J gave up 5 bases; unmatched junction bases: 10. Germline CDR1 and CDR2: LNHDA and SQIVND (reference sequence). CDR3 length: 14 amino acids. The CDR3 sequence: CATENRGLGDTQYF. For the CDR3, the DNA is TGTGCCACCGAAAACAGGGGGCTTGGAGATACGCAGTATTTT.